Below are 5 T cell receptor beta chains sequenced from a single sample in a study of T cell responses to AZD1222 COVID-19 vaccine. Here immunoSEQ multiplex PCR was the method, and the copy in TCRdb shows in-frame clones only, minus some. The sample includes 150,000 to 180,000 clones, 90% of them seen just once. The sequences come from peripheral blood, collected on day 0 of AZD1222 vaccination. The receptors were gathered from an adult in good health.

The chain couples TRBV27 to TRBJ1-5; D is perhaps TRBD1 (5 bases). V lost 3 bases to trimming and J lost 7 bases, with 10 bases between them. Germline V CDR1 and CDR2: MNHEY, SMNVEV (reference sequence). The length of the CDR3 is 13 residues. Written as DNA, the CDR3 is TGTGCCAGCAGTTTGGGGCGCTGGCAGCCCCAGCATTTT. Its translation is CASSLGRWQPQHF.

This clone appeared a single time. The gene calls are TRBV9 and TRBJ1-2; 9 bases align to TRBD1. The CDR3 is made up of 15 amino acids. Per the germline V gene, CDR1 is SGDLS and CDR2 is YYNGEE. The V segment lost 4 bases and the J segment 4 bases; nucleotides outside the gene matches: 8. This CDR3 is CASSSRQGVSYGYTF. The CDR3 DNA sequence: TGTGCCAGCAGCTCCCGACAGGGGGTAAGCTATGGCTACACCTTC.

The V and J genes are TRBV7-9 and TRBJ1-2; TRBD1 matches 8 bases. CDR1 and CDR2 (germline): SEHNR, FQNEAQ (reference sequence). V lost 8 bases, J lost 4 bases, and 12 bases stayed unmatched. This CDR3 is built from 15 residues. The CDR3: CASGPGTGKIYGYTF. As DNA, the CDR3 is TGTGCCAGCGGCCCGGGGACAGGAAAAATCTATGGCTACACCTTC.

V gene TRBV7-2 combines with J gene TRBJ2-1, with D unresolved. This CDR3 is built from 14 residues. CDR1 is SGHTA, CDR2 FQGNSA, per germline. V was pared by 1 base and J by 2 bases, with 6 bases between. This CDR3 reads CASSLGDTYNEQFF. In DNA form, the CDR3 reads TGTGCCAGCAGCTTAGGCGACACCTACAATGAGCAGTTCTTC.

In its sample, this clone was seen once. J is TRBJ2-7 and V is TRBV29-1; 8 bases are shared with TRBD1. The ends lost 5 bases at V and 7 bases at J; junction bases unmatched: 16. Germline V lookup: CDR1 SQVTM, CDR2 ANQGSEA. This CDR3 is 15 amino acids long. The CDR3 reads CSVRGAGTGDLEQYF. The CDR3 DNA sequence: TGCAGCGTTCGTGGGGCCGGGACAGGAGACCTAGAGCAGTACTTC.